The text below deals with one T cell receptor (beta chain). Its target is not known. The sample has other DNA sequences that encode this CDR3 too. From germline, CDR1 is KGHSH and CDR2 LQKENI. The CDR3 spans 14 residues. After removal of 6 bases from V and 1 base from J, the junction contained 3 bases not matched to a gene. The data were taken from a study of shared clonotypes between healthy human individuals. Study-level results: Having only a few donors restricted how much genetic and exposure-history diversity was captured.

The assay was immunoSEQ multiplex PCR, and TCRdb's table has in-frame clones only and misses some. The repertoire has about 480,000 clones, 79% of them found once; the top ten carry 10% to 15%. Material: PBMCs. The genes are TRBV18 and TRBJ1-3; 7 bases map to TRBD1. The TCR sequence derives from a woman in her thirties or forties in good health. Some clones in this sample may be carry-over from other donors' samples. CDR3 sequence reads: CASSTGSSGNTIYF. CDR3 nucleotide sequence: TGTGCCAGCTCGACAGGGAGTTCTGGAAACACCATATATTTT.